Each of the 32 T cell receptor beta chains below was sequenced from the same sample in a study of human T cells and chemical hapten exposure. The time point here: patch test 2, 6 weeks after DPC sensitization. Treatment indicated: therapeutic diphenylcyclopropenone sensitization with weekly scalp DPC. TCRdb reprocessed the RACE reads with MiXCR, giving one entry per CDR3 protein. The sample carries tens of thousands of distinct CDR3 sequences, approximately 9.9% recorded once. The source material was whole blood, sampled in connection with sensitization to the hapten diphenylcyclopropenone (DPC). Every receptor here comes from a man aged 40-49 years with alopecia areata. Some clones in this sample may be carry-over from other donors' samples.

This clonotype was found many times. CDR3 sequence (DNA): TGTGCCAGCAGCCAAGACTACACTGAAGCTTTCTTT. It specifies CASSQDYTEAFF. The genes are TRBV14 and TRBJ1-1; no clear D. CDR3 size: 12 residues. With 0 bases removed from V and 3 bases from J, the gap between germline ends came to 2 bases. Germline V CDR1 and CDR2: SGHDN, FVKESK.

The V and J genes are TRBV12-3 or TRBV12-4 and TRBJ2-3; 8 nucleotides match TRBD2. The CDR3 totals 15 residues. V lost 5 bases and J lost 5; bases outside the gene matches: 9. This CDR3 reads CASSHPGLGVDTQYF. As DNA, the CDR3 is TGTGCCAGCAGTCATCCGGGACTAGGGGTAGATACGCAGTATTTT.

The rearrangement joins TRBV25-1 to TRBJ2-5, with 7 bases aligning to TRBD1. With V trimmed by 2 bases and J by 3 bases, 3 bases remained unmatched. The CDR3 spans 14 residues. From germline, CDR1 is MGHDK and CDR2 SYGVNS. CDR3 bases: TGTGCCAGCAGTGAAAGCGACAGGGAAGAGACCCAGTACTTC. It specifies CASSESDREETQYF.

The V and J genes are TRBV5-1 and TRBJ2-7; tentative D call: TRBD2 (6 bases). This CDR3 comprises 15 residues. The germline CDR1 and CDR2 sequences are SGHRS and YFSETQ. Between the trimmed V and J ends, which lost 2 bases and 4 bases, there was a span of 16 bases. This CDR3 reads CASSFGGDFLYEQYF. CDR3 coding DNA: TGCGCCAGCAGCTTCGGAGGGGACTTCCTTTACGAGCAGTACTTC.

The CDR3 coding sequence is TGTGCCAGCAGTTTAACAGGTGGGCTCGGGCAGCCCCAGCATTTT. Translation: CASSLTGGLGQPQHF. V and J are TRBV28 and TRBJ1-5, with D perhaps TRBD1 (5 bases). Germline CDR1 and CDR2: MDHEN and SYDVKM. The V end was cut by 2 bases, the J end by 7 bases, with 15 bases between. CDR3 length: 15 amino acids.

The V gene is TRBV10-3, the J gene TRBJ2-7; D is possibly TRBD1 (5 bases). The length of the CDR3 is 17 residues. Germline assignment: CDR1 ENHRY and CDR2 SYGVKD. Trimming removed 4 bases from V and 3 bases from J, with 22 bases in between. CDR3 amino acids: CAISVRQLGLGNYEQYF. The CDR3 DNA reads TGTGCCATCAGTGTCCGACAGCTCGGGTTAGGTAACTACGAGCAGTACTTC.

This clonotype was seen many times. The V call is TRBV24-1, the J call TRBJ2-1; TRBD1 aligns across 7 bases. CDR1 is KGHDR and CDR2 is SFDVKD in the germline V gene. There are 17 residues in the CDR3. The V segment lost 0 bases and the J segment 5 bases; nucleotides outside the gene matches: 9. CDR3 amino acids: CATSDLPTGETDNEQFF. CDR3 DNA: TGTGCCACCAGTGATTTGCCAACAGGGGAAACTGACAATGAGCAGTTCTTC.

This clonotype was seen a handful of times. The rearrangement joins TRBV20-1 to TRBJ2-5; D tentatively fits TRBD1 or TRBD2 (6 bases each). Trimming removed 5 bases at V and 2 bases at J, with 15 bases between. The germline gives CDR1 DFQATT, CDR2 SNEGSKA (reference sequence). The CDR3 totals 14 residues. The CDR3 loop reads CSAPDRRGQETQYF. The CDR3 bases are TGCAGTGCTCCCGACAGGAGGGGGCAAGAGACCCAGTACTTC.

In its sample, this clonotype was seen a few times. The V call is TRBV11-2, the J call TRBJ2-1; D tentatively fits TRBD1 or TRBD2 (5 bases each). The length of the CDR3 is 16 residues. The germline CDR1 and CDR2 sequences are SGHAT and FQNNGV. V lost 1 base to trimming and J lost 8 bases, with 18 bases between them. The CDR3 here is CASSLVGGLFRDEQFF. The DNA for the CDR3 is TGTGCCAGCAGCTTAGTAGGTGGACTCTTCAGGGATGAGCAGTTCTTC.

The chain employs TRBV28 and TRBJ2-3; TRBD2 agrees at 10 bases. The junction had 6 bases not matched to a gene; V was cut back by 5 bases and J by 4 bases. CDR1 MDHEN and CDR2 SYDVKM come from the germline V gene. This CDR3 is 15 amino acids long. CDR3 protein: CASSESGRAADTQYF. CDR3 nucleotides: TGTGCCAGCAGTGAAAGCGGGAGGGCTGCAGATACGCAGTATTTT. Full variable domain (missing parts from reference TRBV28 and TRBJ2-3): DVKVTQSSRYLVKRTGEKVFLECVQDMDHENMFWYRQDPGLGLRLIYFSYDVKMKEKGDIPEGYSVSREKKERFSLILESASTNQTSMYLCASSESGRAADTQYFGPGTRLTVL.

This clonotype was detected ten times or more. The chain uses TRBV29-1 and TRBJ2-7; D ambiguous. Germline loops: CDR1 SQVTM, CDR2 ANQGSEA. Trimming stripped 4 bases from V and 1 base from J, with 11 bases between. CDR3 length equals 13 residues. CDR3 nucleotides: TGCAGCGTTGCCGTGGGAATATCCTACGAGCAGTACTTC. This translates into CSVAVGISYEQYF.

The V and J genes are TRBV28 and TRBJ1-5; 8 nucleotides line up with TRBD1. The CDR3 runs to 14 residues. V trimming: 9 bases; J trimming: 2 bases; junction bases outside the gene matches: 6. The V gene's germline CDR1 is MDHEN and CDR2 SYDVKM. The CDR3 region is CASLGQGGNQPQHF. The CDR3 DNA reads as TGTGCCAGTCTCGGACAGGGTGGCAATCAGCCCCAGCATTTT.

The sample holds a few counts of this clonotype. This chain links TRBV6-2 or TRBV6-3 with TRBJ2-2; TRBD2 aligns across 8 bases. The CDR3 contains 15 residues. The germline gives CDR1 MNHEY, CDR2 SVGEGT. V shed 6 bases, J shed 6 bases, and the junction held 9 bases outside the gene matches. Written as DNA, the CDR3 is TGTGCCAGCAGATCATCCGGGACTAGGGCCGGGGAGCTGTTTTTT. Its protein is CASRSSGTRAGELFF.

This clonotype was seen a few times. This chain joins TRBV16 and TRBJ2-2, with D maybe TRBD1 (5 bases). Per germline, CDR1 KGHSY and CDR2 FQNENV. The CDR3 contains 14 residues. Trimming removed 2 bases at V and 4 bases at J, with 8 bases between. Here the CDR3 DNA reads TGTGCCAGCAGCCAACAGGGCGGCACCGGGGAGCTGTTTTTT. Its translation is CASSQQGGTGELFF.

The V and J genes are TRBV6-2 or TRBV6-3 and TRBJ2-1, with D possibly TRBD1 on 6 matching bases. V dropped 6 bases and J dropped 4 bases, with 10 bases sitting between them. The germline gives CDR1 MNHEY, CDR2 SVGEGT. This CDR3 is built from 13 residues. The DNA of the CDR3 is TGTGCCAGCAGGCCAGGACAGTACAATGAGCAGTTCTTC. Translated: CASRPGQYNEQFF.

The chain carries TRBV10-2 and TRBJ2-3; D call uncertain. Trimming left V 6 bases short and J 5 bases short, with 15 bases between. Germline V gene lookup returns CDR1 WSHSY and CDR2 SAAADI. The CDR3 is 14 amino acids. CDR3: CASSEIDWRDTQYF. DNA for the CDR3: TGCGCCAGCAGCGAGATTGATTGGCGAGATACGCAGTATTTT.

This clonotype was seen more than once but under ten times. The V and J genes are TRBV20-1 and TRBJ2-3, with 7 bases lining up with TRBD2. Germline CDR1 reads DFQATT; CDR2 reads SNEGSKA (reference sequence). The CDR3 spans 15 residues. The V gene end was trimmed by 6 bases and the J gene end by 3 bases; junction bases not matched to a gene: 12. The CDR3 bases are TGCAGTGCCCTACCCGGGGGGTGGAGAACAGATACGCAGTATTTT. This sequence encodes CSALPGGWRTDTQYF.

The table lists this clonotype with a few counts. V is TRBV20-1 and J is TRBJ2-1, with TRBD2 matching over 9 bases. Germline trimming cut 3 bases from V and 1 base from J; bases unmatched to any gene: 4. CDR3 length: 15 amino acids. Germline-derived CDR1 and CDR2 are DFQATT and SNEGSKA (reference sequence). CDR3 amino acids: CSASPLAGSYNEQFF. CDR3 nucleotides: TGCAGTGCTAGCCCTCTAGCGGGGTCCTACAATGAGCAGTTCTTC.

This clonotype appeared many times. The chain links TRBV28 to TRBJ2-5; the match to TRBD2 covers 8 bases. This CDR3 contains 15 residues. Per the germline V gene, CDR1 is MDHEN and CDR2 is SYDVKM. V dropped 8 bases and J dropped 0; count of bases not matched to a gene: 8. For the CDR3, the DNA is TGTGCCAGCGGCGGGGGGACAAACCACCAAGAGACCCAGTACTTC. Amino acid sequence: CASGGGTNHQETQYF. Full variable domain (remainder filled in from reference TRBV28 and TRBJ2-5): DVKVTQSSRYLVKRTGEKVFLECVQDMDHENMFWYRQDPGLGLRLIYFSYDVKMKEKGDIPEGYSVSREKKERFSLILESASTNQTSMYLCASGGGTNHQETQYFGPGTRLLVL.

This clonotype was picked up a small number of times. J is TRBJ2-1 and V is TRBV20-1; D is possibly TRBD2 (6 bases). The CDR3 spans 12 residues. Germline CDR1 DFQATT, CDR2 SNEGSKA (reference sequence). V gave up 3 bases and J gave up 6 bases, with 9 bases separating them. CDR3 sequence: CSARKLANEQFF. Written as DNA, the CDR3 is TGCAGTGCTAGGAAACTAGCCAATGAGCAGTTCTTC.

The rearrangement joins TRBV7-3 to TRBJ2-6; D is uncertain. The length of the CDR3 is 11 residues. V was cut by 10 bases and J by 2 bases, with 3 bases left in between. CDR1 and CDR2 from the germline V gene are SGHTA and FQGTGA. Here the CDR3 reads CATTGANVLTF. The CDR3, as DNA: TGTGCCACAACTGGGGCCAACGTCCTGACTTTC.

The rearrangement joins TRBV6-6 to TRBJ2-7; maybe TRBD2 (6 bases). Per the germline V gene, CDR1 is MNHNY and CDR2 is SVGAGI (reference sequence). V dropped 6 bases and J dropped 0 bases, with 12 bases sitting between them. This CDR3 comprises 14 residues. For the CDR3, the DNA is TGTGCCAGCAGGAATAGCGGAAGCTCCTACGAGCAGTACGTC. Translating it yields CASRNSGSSYEQYV.

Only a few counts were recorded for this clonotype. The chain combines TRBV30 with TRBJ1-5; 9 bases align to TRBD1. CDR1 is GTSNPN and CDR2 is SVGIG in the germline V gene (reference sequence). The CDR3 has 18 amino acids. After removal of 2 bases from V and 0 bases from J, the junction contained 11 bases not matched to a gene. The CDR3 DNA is TGTGCCTGGAGTCCCGACAGGGGGTCTGTCTATAGCAATCAGCCCCAGCATTTT. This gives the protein CAWSPDRGSVYSNQPQHF.

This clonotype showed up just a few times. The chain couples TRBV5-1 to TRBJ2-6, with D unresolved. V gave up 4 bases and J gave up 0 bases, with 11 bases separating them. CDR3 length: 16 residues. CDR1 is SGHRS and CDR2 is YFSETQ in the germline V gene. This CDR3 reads CASSPRRSSGANVLTF. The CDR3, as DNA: TGCGCCAGCAGCCCACGCAGGAGCTCTGGGGCCAACGTCCTGACTTTC. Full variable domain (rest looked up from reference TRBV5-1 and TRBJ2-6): KAGVTQTPRYLIKTRGQQVTLSCSPISGHRSVSWYQQTPGQGLQFLFEYFSETQRNKGNFPGRFSGRQFSNSRSEMNVSTLELGDSALYLCASSPRRSSGANVLTFGAGSRLTVL.

Here the CDR3 DNA reads TGTGCCAGCACCGGACAGGGTTCCAAGACCCAGTACTTC. The encoded protein is CASTGQGSKTQYF. The V and J genes are TRBV6-1 and TRBJ2-5; TRBD1 aligns across 8 bases. The V gene's germline CDR1 is MNHNS and CDR2 SASEGT. V shed 7 bases, J shed 6 bases, and the junction held 7 bases outside the gene matches. The CDR3 length is 13 residues.

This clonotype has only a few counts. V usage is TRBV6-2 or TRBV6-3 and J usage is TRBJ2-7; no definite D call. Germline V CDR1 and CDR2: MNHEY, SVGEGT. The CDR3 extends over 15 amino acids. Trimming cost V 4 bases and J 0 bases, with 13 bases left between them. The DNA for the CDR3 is TGTGCCAGCAGTTTCCATCGATCTAGCTCCTACGAGCAGTACGTC. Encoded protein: CASSFHRSSSYEQYV.

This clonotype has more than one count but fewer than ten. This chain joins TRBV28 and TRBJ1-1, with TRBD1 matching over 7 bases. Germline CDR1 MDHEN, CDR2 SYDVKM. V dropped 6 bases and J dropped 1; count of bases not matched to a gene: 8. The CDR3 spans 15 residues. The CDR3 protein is CASRSPGTENTEAFF. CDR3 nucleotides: TGTGCCAGCAGGTCCCCCGGGACAGAGAACACTGAAGCTTTCTTT. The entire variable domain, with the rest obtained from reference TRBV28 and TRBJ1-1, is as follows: DVKVTQSSRYLVKRTGEKVFLECVQDMDHENMFWYRQDPGLGLRLIYFSYDVKMKEKGDIPEGYSVSREKKERFSLILESASTNQTSMYLCASRSPGTENTEAFFGQGTRLTVV.

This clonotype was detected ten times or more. The CDR3 region is CASSLYGETWNTEAFF. DNA of the CDR3: TGTGCCAGCAGTCTCTATGGTGAAACCTGGAACACTGAAGCTTTCTTT. The chain combines TRBV12-3 or TRBV12-4 with TRBJ1-1, with D unclear. The CDR3 loop spans 16 amino acids. The V and J ends lost 5 bases and 1 base respectively, with 17 bases between them.

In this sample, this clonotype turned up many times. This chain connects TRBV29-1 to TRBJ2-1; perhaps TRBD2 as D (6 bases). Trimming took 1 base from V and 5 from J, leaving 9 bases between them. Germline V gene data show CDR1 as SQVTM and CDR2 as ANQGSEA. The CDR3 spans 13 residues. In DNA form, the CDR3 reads TGCAGCGTTGAAGGCCTAGCGCACAATGAGCAGTTCTTC. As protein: CSVEGLAHNEQFF.

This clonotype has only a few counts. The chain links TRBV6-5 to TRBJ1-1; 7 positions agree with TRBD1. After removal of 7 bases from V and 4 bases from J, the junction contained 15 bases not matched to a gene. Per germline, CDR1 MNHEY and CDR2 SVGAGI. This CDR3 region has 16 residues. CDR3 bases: TGTGCCAGCATCCTTCGACAGGGTATCTACGTCACTGAAGCTTTCTTT. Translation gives CASILRQGIYVTEAFF.

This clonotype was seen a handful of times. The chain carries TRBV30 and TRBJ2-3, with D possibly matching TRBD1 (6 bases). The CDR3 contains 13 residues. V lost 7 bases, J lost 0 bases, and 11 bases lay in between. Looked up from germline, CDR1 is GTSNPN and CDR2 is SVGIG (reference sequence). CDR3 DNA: TGTGCCTCTCGACAGGCGAGCACAGATACGCAGTATTTT. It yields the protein CASRQASTDTQYF.

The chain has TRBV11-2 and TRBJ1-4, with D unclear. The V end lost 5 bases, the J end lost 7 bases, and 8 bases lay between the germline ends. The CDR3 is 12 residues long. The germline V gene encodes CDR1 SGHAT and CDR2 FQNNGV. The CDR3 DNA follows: TGTGCCAGCAGCCGATATACTGAAAAACTGTTTTTT. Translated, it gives CASSRYTEKLFF. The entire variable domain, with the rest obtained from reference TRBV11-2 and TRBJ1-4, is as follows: EAGVAQSPRYKIIEKRQSVAFWCNPISGHATLYWYQQILGQGPKLLIQFQNNGVVDDSQLPKDRFSAERLKGVDSTLKIQPAKLEDSAVYLCASSRYTEKLFFGSGTQLSVL.